The entry below gives a single TCR beta chain sequence along with its context. The antigen is undetermined. The entry originates in a study of T cells after yellow fever vaccination. V shed 7 bases and J 2 bases; nucleotides not matched to a gene: 6. The CDR3 loop spans 14 amino acids. Per the germline V gene, CDR1 is SGHRS and CDR2 is YFSETQ. General study findings and limits: Some clonotypes were seen in both the CD4 and the CD8 compartments. These made up a small share and likely arose from convergent recombination.

One entry per CDR3 protein results from TCRdb running MiXCR on the 5' RACE reads. The sample gives about 550,000 distinct CDR3 sequences, about a fifth of which show up once; 14% is in the top ten. The TCR comes from a man younger than 40 who received the YFV17D yellow fever vaccine. This chain links TRBV5-1 with TRBJ2-7, with 10 positions matching TRBD1. The source material was PBMCs, sampled 15 days after the yellow fever booster vaccination. CDR3 sequence (DNA): TGCGCCAGCCACCGGGACAGGGGCCCCTACGAGCAGTACTTC. It encodes CASHRDRGPYEQYF.